The clone carrying this T cell receptor (beta chain) has only a few counts. Antigen specificity is unknown. Carrying unique molecular identifiers, the cDNA also gained a universal primer site through template switching. TCRdb recomputed calls from the 5' RACE reads with MiXCR, one row per CDR3 protein. The data show about 190,000 distinct CDR3 sequences, about 15% seen once. This specimen belongs to a study of identical twins. Whole-study results and caveats: Researchers caution that invariant MAIT and iNKT cells could partly confound zero-insertion analyses.

Each donor (without exception) was a healthy Caucasian. CDR3 size: 17 residues. Germline CDR1 and CDR2: SQVTM and ANQGSEA. The V segment lost 1 base and the J segment 2 bases; nucleotides outside the gene matches: 11. This sample was shared with a second study, whose subject was T cells expressing NK-cell markers. As that report states: Where several donors were concerned, these clonotypes also led the CD3+CD56-NKG2C+ fraction.

This clonotype was sampled from a woman between 18 and 29 years old in good health. The sample consisted of CD8+ T cells sorted from blood. The rearrangement uses TRBV29-1 and TRBJ2-7, with 10 bases fitting TRBD2. The CDR3 loop is CSVEAGLAGAGTYEQYF. The CDR3 DNA follows: TGCAGCGTTGAAGCAGGGCTAGCGGGAGCTGGGACCTACGAGCAGTACTTC.